The rows below give T cell receptor beta chains drawn from one sample of a study of CD4 T cells in relation to SARS-CoV-2 and coronaviruses. Assay used: immunoSEQ multiplex PCR; TCRdb lists only in-frame clones, some missing. This sample has approximately 38,000 clones; roughly 90% occur once, and the top ten carry about a tenth. Sequenced input: memory CD4+ T cells from PBMCs. All receptors come from an adult with COVID-19. Both conserved end residues are part of each CDR3. Fields, in order: clone size, V gene, CDR3 length, J gene, D gene, CDR3 DNA, CDR3 protein. D genes are given only for firm matches. The size field is filled for only some rows; it gives once, few, many or a size class.

>once|TRBV27|13|TRBJ1-1|-
TGTGCCAGCAGTATCGAGGGGGGCCGGGAAGCTTTCTTT
CASSIEGGREAFF
>-|TRBV20-1|14|TRBJ1-2|-
TGCAGTGCTAGTTTCGGGGGCGCAGGCTATGGCTACACCTTC
CSASFGGAGYGYTF
>-|TRBV28|12|TRBJ2-3|-
TGTGCCAGCAGTCCAAGCACAGATACGCAGTATTTT
CASSPSTDTQYF
>-|TRBV11-2|15|TRBJ2-5|-
TGTGCCAGCAGCTTAGGGCAGGCCGCCAAAGAGACCCAGTACTTC
CASSLGQAAKETQYF
>once|TRBV5-1|14|TRBJ1-6|-
TGCGCCAGCAGCTTTCCAGAAGATAATTCACCCCTCCACTTT
CASSFPEDNSPLHF
>-|TRBV6-5|15|TRBJ2-7|-
TGTGCCAGCAGTTCCATATATGGGAGTACCTACGAGCAGTACTTC
CASSSIYGSTYEQYF
>few|TRBV4-2|15|TRBJ1-3|-
TGTGCCAGCAGCCAGGTAACAGGTGCCGGAAACACCATATATTTT
CASSQVTGAGNTIYF
>-|TRBV7-2|16|TRBJ2-1|TRBD2
TGTGCCAGCAGCTCCTCTAGCGGGGGGTCTTACAATGAGCAGTTCTTC
CASSSSSGGSYNEQFF
>-|TRBV6-5|13|TRBJ1-6|TRBD1
TGTGCCAGCAGCACGACAGGGAATTCACCCCTCCACTTT
CASSTTGNSPLHF
>-|TRBV2|13|TRBJ2-7|-
TGTGCCAGCAGCGGAGGACAGTTTCACGAGCAGTACTTC
CASSGGQFHEQYF
>-|TRBV27|15|TRBJ2-3|TRBD2
TGTGCCAGCAGTTTATCCAGCGGGGGGGGCGATACGCAGTATTTT
CASSLSSGGGDTQYF
>-|TRBV28|13|TRBJ1-2|-
TGTGCCAACCAGGACCGGGTGGGATATGGCTACACCTTC
CANQDRVGYGYTF
>-|TRBV7-3|12|TRBJ2-1|-
TGTGCCAGCAGCCTGCTAGGGTATGAGCAGTTCTTC
CASSLLGYEQFF
>-|TRBV2|17|TRBJ2-5|-
TGTGCCAGCAAGGGACAACCCCGGTCATCCTCCCAAGAGACCCAGTACTTC
CASKGQPRSSSQETQYF
>-|TRBV12-5|17|TRBJ2-7|-
TGTGCTAGTGGTTTGTTGTCTAACCGCGGGACAGCCTACGAGCAGTACTTC
CASGLLSNRGTAYEQYF
>-|TRBV19|17|TRBJ2-1|-
TGTGCCAGTAGCACATTCCCGGCGGGGCCGAATTCCAATGAGCAGTTCTTC
CASSTFPAGPNSNEQFF
>-|TRBV15|15|TRBJ2-7|TRBD1
TGTGCCACCAGCATAAACAGGGACAGGGGGAACGAGCAGTACTTC
CATSINRDRGNEQYF
>-|TRBV28|14|TRBJ2-5|-
TGTGCCAGCAGTCCACGACGGTACCAAGAGACCCAGTACTTC
CASSPRRYQETQYF
>few|TRBV25-1|17|TRBJ2-5|TRBD2
TGTGCCAGCAGTGGGACTAGCGGGGGGAGGAGCCAAGAGACCCAGTACTTC
CASSGTSGGRSQETQYF
>-|TRBV7-9|15|TRBJ2-1|-
TGTGCCAGCAGCTGGGGGGGGCCTGGGGCGGAAGGGCAGTTCTTC
CASSWGGPGAEGQFF
>once|TRBV9|14|TRBJ2-3|-
TGTGCCAGCAGGAGGGGGAGTGGGACAGATACGCAGTATTTT
CASRRGSGTDTQYF
>-|TRBV12-5|15|TRBJ1-4|TRBD1
TGTGCTAGTGGTTCCATGGGACAGGGTAATGAAAAACTGTTTTTT
CASGSMGQGNEKLFF
>once|TRBV11-3|16|TRBJ2-7|-
TGTGCCAGCAGCTCGGACCGAGATCGAAGCTCCTACGAGCAGTACTTC
CASSSDRDRSSYEQYF
>-|TRBV19|15|TRBJ2-5|TRBD1
TGTGCCAGTAGTCCCGGGGACAGGCTGCAAGAGACCCAGTACTTC
CASSPGDRLQETQYF
>-|TRBV2|12|TRBJ2-5|-
TGTGCCAGCAGCAGGCAGAAAGAGACCCAGTACTTC
CASSRQKETQYF
>-|TRBV5-4|14|TRBJ1-1|TRBD1
TGTGCCAGCAGCTCCTTACAGGGGAAAACTGAAGCTTTCTTT
CASSSLQGKTEAFF
>-|TRBV7-6|16|TRBJ2-3|TRBD2
TGTGCCAGCAGCTTAACGACTAGCGGGGGTACAGATACGCAGTATTTT
CASSLTTSGGTDTQYF
>-|TRBV7-2|16|TRBJ2-1|TRBD2
TGTGCCAGCAGCTTTAAATGGGGGGGGTCCTACAATGAGCAGTTCTTC
CASSFKWGGSYNEQFF
>-|TRBV28|17|TRBJ1-6|-
TGTGCCAGCAGTACCGTCCGGGACACCTGGGGGAATTCACCCCTCCACTTT
CASSTVRDTWGNSPLHF
>once|TRBV30|15|TRBJ2-3|-
TGTGCCTGGAGTGAAGGGGGAGGGGACACAGATACGCAGTATTTT
CAWSEGGGDTDTQYF
>-|TRBV3-1/TRBV3-2|15|TRBJ1-4|-
TGTGCCAGCAGCCAAATCGACAAGGACCGTGGAAAACTGTTTTTT
CASSQIDKDRGKLFF
>-|TRBV6-1|13|TRBJ1-1|-
TGTGCCAGCAGTGATTGGACACTCACTGAAGCTTTCTTT
CASSDWTLTEAFF
>-|TRBV10-3|14|TRBJ1-5|-
TGTGCCATCAGTGGAACCGAGCAATCTCAGCCCCAGCATTTT
CAISGTEQSQPQHF
>once|TRBV10-1|12|TRBJ2-5|-
TGCGCCAGATGTACGTACGAAGAGACCCAGTACTTC
CARCTYEETQYF
>once|TRBV6-6|14|TRBJ2-5|TRBD1
TGTGCCAGCTCCCTCCAGGGGGCGGTTGAGACCCAGTACTTC
CASSLQGAVETQYF
>-|TRBV5-4|16|TRBJ2-7|-
TGTGCCAGCAGCTCGGGGCAGGGGCGCCTCTCCTACGAGCAGTACTTC
CASSSGQGRLSYEQYF
>-|TRBV5-1|16|TRBJ2-2|TRBD1
TGCGCCAGCAGCCCCAGGACAGGGGCGAGCACCGGGGAGCTGTTTTTT
CASSPRTGASTGELFF
>-|TRBV7-9|12|TRBJ2-5|TRBD2
TGTGCCAGCAGCTCCGGGACTAACACCCAGTACTTC
CASSSGTNTQYF
>-|TRBV11-3|13|TRBJ1-1|TRBD1
TGTGCCAGTTCGACAGGACAGGGCACTGAAGCTTTCTTT
CASSTGQGTEAFF
>few|TRBV28|11|TRBJ1-2|-
TGTGCCAGCAGTGGGATTTATGGCTACACCTTC
CASSGIYGYTF
>-|TRBV19|14|TRBJ1-1|-
TGTGCCAGTAGTGTAGGGACATCCAGTCCTGAAGCTTTCTTT
CASSVGTSSPEAFF